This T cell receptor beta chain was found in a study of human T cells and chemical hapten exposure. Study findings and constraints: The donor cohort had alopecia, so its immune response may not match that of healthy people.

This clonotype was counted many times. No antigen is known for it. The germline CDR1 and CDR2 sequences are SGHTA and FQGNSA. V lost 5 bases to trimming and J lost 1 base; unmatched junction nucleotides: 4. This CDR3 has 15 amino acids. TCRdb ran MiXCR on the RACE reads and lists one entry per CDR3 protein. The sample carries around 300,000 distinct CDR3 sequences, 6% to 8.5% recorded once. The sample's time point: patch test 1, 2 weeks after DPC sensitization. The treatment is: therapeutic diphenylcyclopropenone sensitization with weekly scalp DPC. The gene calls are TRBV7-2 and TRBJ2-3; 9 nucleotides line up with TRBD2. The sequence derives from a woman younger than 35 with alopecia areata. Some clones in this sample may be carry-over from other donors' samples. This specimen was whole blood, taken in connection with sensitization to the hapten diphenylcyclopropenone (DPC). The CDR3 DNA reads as TGTGCCAGCAGCCCAGCGGGGGGCCGCACAGATACGCAGTATTTT. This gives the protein CASSPAGGRTDTQYF.